These 30 T cell receptor beta chains were sequenced from one sample in a study of cytomegalovirus exposure and HLA in healthy donors. The PCR used 60 Vbeta and 13 Jbeta primers. TCRdb keeps only in-frame clones here, not all; method: immunoSEQ multiplex PCR. The profile shows approximately 90,000 clones, 77% of them singletons. The sample was PBMCs. These receptor sequences come from a man aged 30 to 39 in good health and CMV-seronegative.

The CDR3 spells CATSRDRSAYQPQHF. The CDR3 nucleotides read TGTGCCACCAGCAGAGATCGGAGTGCTTATCAGCCCCAGCATTTT. V is TRBV15 and J is TRBJ1-5; no clear D gene. V lost 0 bases to trimming and J lost 5 bases, with 11 bases between them. The CDR3 contains 15 residues. Germline V lookup: CDR1 LNHNV, CDR2 YYDKDF (reference sequence).

This clone was observed a single time. CDR3 amino acids: CASNPTGLETQYF. The CDR3 DNA reads as TGTGCCAGCAATCCGACAGGGCTGGAGACCCAGTACTTC. The J gene is TRBJ2-5, the V gene TRBV6-1; 7 positions match TRBD1. J was trimmed by 5 bases and V by 7 bases; bases with no gene match: 7. This CDR3 is built from 13 residues. Germline CDR1 and CDR2: MNHNS and SASEGT.

The chain is built from TRBV6-1 and TRBJ2-7, with D perhaps matching TRBD2 (6 bases). The V and J ends lost 2 bases and 0 bases respectively, with 11 bases between them. Germline CDR1 and CDR2: MNHNS and SASEGT. There are 15 residues in the CDR3. The CDR3 loop reads CASSERGSGSYEQYF. The CDR3 bases are TGTGCCAGCAGTGAACGGGGTAGCGGCTCCTACGAGCAGTACTTC.

The genes are TRBV5-5 and TRBJ2-5; TRBD2 matches at 7 bases. Trimming cost V 3 bases and J 2 bases; bases outside gene matches: 7. This CDR3 region has 15 residues. Germline V gives CDR1 SGHKS, CDR2 YYEKEE (reference sequence). The CDR3 DNA follows: TGTGCCAGCAGCTCGTCCGGGGGACTACAAGAGACCCAGTACTTC. Its translation: CASSSSGGLQETQYF. The full variable domain, rest sourced from reference TRBV5-5 and TRBJ2-5, is DAGVTQSPTHLIKTRGQQVTLRCSPISGHKSVSWYQQVLGQGPQFIFQYYEKEERGRGNFPDRFSARQFPNYSSELNVNALLLGDSALYLCASSSSGGLQETQYFGPGTRLLVL.

J is TRBJ2-7 and V is TRBV4-1; 10 nucleotides align to TRBD2. V lost 4 bases and J lost 7; bases outside the gene matches: 4. From germline, CDR1 is MGHRA and CDR2 YSYEKL. The CDR3 has 13 amino acids. The CDR3 DNA reads TGCGCCAGCAGCCTGGGACTAGCGAGGGAGCAGTACTTC. It codes for CASSLGLAREQYF.

This clone has only a few counts. The chain carries TRBV2 and TRBJ1-2; D is unresolved. Looked up from germline, CDR1 is SNHLY and CDR2 is FYNNEI. The CDR3 is 13 amino acids. The V end lost 7 bases, the J end lost 1 base, and 10 bases lay between the germline ends. CDR3 coding DNA: TGTGCCAGCAAGGAGAGGGTTAACTATGGCTACACCTTC. Translation: CASKERVNYGYTF.

This clone was seen only once. The V gene is TRBV27, the J gene TRBJ2-4; TRBD1 matches 7 bases. The J call could be wrong; TRBJ2-5 is a better fit for the DNA end. The CDR3 is 13 amino acids. Germline V gives CDR1 MNHEY, CDR2 SMNVEV (reference sequence). CDR3 residues: CASSLQGDRTQYF. CDR3 in DNA: TGTGCCAGCAGTTTACAGGGGGACAGGACCCAGTACTTC.

The rearrangement links TRBV5-1 to TRBJ2-7; 10 bases fit TRBD1. The V and J ends lost 4 bases and 5 bases, in that order; junction bases with no gene match: 9. CDR3 length: 15 residues. The V gene's germline CDR1 is SGHRS and CDR2 YFSETQ. The CDR3 nucleotides read TGCGCCAGCAGCCCGAGGACAGGGGGACCACACGAGCAGTACTTC. This translates into CASSPRTGGPHEQYF.

The genes are TRBV6-1 and TRBJ2-6, with a tentative D call TRBD2 (5 bases). Germline CDR1 is MNHNS and CDR2 is SASEGT. V lost 2 bases to trimming and J lost 2 bases, with 10 bases between them. This CDR3 is 16 amino acids long. CDR3: CASSELEAAGANVLTF. The CDR3 DNA is TGTGCCAGCAGTGAACTCGAAGCGGCTGGGGCCAACGTCCTGACTTTC.

A remark on this clone: Other DNA sequences of this sample code for an identical CDR3. The chain carries TRBV6-1 and TRBJ1-5; 8 nucleotides agree with TRBD1. The CDR3 covers 16 residues. V shed 1 base and J 7 bases; nucleotides not matched to a gene: 9. Germline values: CDR1 MNHNS, CDR2 SASEGT. This CDR3 reads CASSEERDRGLQPQHF. CDR3 in DNA: TGTGCCAGCAGTGAAGAAAGAGACAGGGGACTCCAGCCCCAGCATTTT.

The chain employs TRBV4-2 and TRBJ2-3; 8 bases align to TRBD2. This CDR3 region has 16 residues. V was clipped by 5 bases and J by 10 bases; unmatched bases: 17. Per the germline V gene, CDR1 is LGHNA and CDR2 is YNFKEQ. For the CDR3, the DNA is TGTGCCAGCAGCGAGGCAGCGGGAGCAGCCGAGAAGGCGCAGTATTTT. Its translation: CASSEAAGAAEKAQYF.

This clone has only one observation. V is TRBV19 and J is TRBJ2-3; D is ambiguous. The CDR3 is 15 residues long. CDR1 is LNHDA and CDR2 is SQIVND in the germline V gene (reference sequence). Deletions cut 3 bases from V and 0 bases from J, with 10 bases between. The CDR3: CASSIRGSSTDTQYF. The DNA of the CDR3 is TGTGCCAGTAGTATCCGAGGATCTAGCACAGATACGCAGTATTTT.

The V and J genes are TRBV4-1 and TRBJ2-3; TRBD2 agrees at 9 bases. The CDR3 sequence is 16 residues long. V dropped 1 base and J dropped 2; count of bases not matched to a gene: 4. Germline values: CDR1 MGHRA, CDR2 YSYEKL. The CDR3 protein is CASSQASGTTTDTQYF. DNA of the CDR3: TGCGCCAGCAGCCAAGCTAGCGGGACTACCACAGATACGCAGTATTTT.

V and J are TRBV29-1 and TRBJ1-5; D possibly corresponds to TRBD1 (5 bases). This CDR3 is 12 amino acids long. V was clipped by 4 bases and J by 5 bases, with 9 bases between them. Germline-derived CDR1 and CDR2 are SQVTM and ANQGSEA. Here the CDR3 reads CSVVWGDQPQHF. CDR3 in DNA: TGCAGCGTTGTATGGGGGGATCAGCCCCAGCATTTT.

This clone was counted only a few times. The CDR3 nucleotides are TGTGCCAGCAGCCGCCAGTACTCCTATAATTCACCCCTCCACTTT. Translated: CASSRQYSYNSPLHF. The chain recombines TRBV6-6 with TRBJ1-6; the D is unclear. CDR1 and CDR2 (germline): MNHNY, SVGAGI (reference sequence). The germline V and J ends were trimmed by 6 bases and 0 bases, with 9 bases remaining between them. This CDR3 is 15 amino acids long.

The chain is built from TRBV2 and TRBJ1-5; D not resolved. Trimming removed 7 bases at V and 1 base at J, with 11 bases between. Germline V lookup: CDR1 SNHLY, CDR2 FYNNEI. The CDR3 totals 14 residues. CDR3 nucleotide sequence: TGTGCCAGCAATCGGGGTGGGAGCAATCAGCCCCAGCATTTT. Its translation is CASNRGGSNQPQHF.

The chain joins TRBV4-1 to TRBJ2-5; D uncertain. With 4 bases removed from V and 5 bases from J, the gap between germline ends came to 11 bases. From germline, CDR1 is MGHRA and CDR2 YSYEKL. The CDR3 is 13 amino acids. CDR3 region: CASSRGPRETQYF. The CDR3, as DNA: TGCGCCAGCAGCCGTGGGCCAAGGGAGACCCAGTACTTC.

A note on this clone: With a far larger clone one base away, a read error is the likely cause. The sample contains more than one DNA sequence encoding this CDR3. The chain is built from TRBV6-1 and TRBJ1-4, with 12 bases that match TRBD1. The CDR3 has 15 amino acids. Looked up from germline, CDR1 is MNHNS and CDR2 is SASEGT. V lost 5 bases and J lost 7; bases outside the gene matches: 5. CDR3 protein: CASSPGTGGFEKLFF. In DNA, the CDR3 is TGTGCCAGCAGTCCCGGGACAGGGGGCTTTGAAAAACTGTTTTTT.

This chain links TRBV9 with TRBJ2-1; 7 nucleotides line up with TRBD2. The germline CDR1 and CDR2 sequences are SGDLS and YYNGEE. V lost 3 bases to trimming and J lost 3 bases; unmatched junction nucleotides: 6. This CDR3 is 15 amino acids long. The CDR3, as DNA: TGTGCCAGCAGCGCCCGACTAGCCGGCTACAATGAGCAGTTCTTC. Translating gives CASSARLAGYNEQFF.

The rearrangement links TRBV5-1 to TRBJ2-1; 11 bases line up with TRBD2. V shed 4 bases, J shed 0 bases, and the junction held 9 bases outside the gene matches. The CDR3 spans 18 residues. Germline values: CDR1 SGHRS, CDR2 YFSETQ. The CDR3 sequence is CASSQRLTSGSSYNEQFF. The CDR3 region has the DNA TGCGCCAGCAGCCAACGTCTTACTAGCGGGAGCTCCTACAATGAGCAGTTCTTC. The variable domain in full, with the rest retrieved from reference TRBV5-1 and TRBJ2-1, is KAGVTQTPRYLIKTRGQQVTLSCSPISGHRSVSWYQQTPGQGLQFLFEYFSETQRNKGNFPGRFSGRQFSNSRSEMNVSTLELGDSALYLCASSQRLTSGSSYNEQFFGPGTRLTVL.

This chain joins TRBV19 and TRBJ2-1, with 8 positions matching TRBD1. With 7 bases clipped from V and 2 bases from J, the junction kept 16 bases outside the gene matches. The CDR3 sequence is 18 residues long. Germline CDR1 LNHDA, CDR2 SQIVND (reference sequence). In nucleotides, the CDR3 is TGTGCCAGTACAGCCCCATCCGCACAGGACAGGGCCTACAATGAGCAGTTCTTC. Amino acids: CASTAPSAQDRAYNEQFF. Drawing the rest from reference TRBV19 and TRBJ2-1, the complete variable domain is DGGITQSPKYLFRKEGQNVTLSCEQNLNHDAMYWYRQDPGQGLRLIYYSQIVNDFQKGDIAEGYSVSREKKESFPLTVTSAQKNPTAFYLCASTAPSAQDRAYNEQFFGPGTRLTVL.

The genes are TRBV5-6 and TRBJ2-5; TRBD2 aligns across 8 bases. CDR1 SGHDT and CDR2 YYEEEE come from the germline V gene. The CDR3 has 15 amino acids. J lost 11 bases, V lost 3 bases, and 15 bases had no gene match. CDR3 loop: CASSSGGGWTEGQYF. The CDR3 bases are TGTGCCAGCAGCTCCGGGGGGGGGTGGACGGAGGGTCAGTACTTC.

This clone appeared a few times. This chain uses TRBV28 with TRBJ2-2; TRBD2 matches at 10 bases. This CDR3 spans 17 amino acids. Unmatched junction bases numbered 7, after V lost 5 bases and J lost 1 base. Germline assignment: CDR1 MDHEN and CDR2 SYDVKM. CDR3 nucleotide sequence: TGTGCCAGCAGTCTCCTCTCTAGCGGGGGGAACACCGGGGAGCTGTTTTTT. It specifies CASSLLSSGGNTGELFF.

The chain carries TRBV10-3 and TRBJ2-1, with 9 positions matching TRBD2. The CDR3 contains 14 residues. CDR1 is ENHRY, CDR2 SYGVKD, per germline. Losses at the gene ends were 11 bases for V and 8 bases for J; bases not matched to a gene: 13. This CDR3 reads CAVSEGTSLYEQFF. CDR3 DNA sequence: TGTGCCGTTTCCGAGGGGACTAGCCTATATGAGCAGTTCTTC.

The J gene is TRBJ2-7, the V gene TRBV19, with 8 bases aligning to TRBD1. The trim removed 5 bases at V and 5 bases at J, leaving 14 bases unmatched. The CDR3 sequence is 16 residues long. Germline loops: CDR1 LNHDA, CDR2 SQIVND (reference sequence). The CDR3 spells CASSLHQGTGANEQYF. CDR3 bases: TGTGCCAGTAGTCTACATCAGGGGACAGGAGCCAACGAGCAGTACTTC.

V usage is TRBV6-5 and J usage is TRBJ2-1; no definite D call. V lost 6 bases and J 6 bases, leaving 9 bases between the germline ends. Per germline, CDR1 MNHEY and CDR2 SVGAGI. This CDR3 spans 12 amino acids. The CDR3 nucleotides read TGTGCCAGCAGGTCCACTTCCAATGAGCAGTTCTTC. It encodes CASRSTSNEQFF.

The rearrangement links TRBV6-1 to TRBJ1-6; unclear D gene. V was cut by 8 bases and J by 11 bases, with 19 bases left in between. CDR3 length equals 14 residues. Per germline, CDR1 MNHNS and CDR2 SASEGT. Written as DNA, the CDR3 is TGTGCCAGCGGAGGCGGGGATATCTCAGCACCCCTCCACTTT. Amino acids: CASGGGDISAPLHF.

The chain has TRBV6-5 and TRBJ2-5, with a weak D call TRBD2 (6 bases). The CDR3 is 13 amino acids. Germline CDR1 and CDR2: MNHEY and SVGAGI. With 5 bases removed from V and 4 bases from J, the gap between germline ends came to 11 bases. The CDR3 nucleotides read TGTGCCAGCAGTCTAGCGCCCCGAGAGACCCAGTACTTC. Its translation is CASSLAPRETQYF.

The V and J genes are TRBV10-2 and TRBJ1-1, with D hard to call. From germline, CDR1 is WSHSY and CDR2 SAAADI. The CDR3 is 13 amino acids. The V and J ends lost 2 bases and 1 base respectively, with 5 bases between them. In DNA, the CDR3 is TGCGCCAGCAGTGAGGCGGCGAACACTGAAGCTTTCTTT. Translation: CASSEAANTEAFF.

V usage is TRBV5-1 and J usage is TRBJ2-1; TRBD1 might be the D (6 bases). The CDR3 is made up of 14 amino acids. Germline-derived CDR1 and CDR2 are SGHRS and YFSETQ. The V end was cut by 4 bases, the J end by 4 bases, with 12 bases between. This CDR3 reads CASSQGTPYNEQFF. The CDR3 DNA reads TGCGCCAGCAGCCAGGGGACACCGTACAATGAGCAGTTCTTC.